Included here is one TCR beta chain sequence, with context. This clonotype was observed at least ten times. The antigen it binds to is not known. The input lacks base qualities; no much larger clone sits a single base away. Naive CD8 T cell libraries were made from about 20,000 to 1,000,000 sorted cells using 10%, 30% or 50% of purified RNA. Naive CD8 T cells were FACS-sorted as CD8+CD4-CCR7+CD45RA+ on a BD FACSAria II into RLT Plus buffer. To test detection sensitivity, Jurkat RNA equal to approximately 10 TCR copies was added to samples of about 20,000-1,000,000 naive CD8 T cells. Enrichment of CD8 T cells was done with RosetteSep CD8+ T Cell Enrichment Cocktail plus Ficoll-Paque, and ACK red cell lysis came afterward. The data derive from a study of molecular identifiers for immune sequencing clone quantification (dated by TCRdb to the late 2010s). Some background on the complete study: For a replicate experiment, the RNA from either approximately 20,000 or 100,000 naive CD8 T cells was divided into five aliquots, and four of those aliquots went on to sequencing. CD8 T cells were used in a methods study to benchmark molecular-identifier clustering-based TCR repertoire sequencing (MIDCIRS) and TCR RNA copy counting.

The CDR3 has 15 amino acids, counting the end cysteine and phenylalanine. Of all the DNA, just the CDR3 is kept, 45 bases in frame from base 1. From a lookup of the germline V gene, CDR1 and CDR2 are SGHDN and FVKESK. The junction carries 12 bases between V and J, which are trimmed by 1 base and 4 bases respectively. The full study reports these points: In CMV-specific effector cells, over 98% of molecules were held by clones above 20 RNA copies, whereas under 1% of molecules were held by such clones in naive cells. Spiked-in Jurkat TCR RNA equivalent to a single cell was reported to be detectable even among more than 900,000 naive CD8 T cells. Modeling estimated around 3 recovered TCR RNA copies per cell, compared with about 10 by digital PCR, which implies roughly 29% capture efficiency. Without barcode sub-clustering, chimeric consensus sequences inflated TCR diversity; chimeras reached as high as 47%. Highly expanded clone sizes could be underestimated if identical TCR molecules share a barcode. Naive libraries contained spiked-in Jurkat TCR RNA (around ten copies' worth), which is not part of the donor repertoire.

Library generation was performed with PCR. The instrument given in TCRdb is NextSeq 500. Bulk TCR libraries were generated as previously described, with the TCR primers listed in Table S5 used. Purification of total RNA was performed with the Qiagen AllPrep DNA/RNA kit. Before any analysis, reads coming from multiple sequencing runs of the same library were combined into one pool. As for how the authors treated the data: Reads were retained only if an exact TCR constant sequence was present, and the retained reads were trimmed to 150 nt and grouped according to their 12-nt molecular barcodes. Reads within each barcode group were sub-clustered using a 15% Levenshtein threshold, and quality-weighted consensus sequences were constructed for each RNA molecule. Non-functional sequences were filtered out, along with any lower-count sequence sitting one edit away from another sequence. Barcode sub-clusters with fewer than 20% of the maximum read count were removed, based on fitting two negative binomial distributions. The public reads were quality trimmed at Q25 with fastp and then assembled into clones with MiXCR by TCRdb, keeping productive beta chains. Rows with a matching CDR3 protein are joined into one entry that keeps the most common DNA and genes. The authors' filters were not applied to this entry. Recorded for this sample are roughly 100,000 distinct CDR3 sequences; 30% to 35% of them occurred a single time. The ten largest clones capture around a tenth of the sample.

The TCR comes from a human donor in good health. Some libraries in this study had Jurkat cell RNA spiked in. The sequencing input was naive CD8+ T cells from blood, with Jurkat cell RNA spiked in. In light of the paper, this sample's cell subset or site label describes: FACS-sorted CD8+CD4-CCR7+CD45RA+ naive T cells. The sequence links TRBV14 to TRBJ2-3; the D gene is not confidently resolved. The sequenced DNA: TGTGCCAGCAGCCAAGTGGGCCAGGTTGCAGATACGCAGTATTTT. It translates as CASSQVGQVADTQYF.